This TCR beta chain was profiled in a study of cytomegalovirus exposure and HLA in healthy donors. Study observations and caveats: An apparent linkage of common viral pathogens to several of the most significant clusters emerged in a later analysis. As confirmed in vitro, a few CMV-associated chains were specific for CMV antigens. Looking again later, the authors saw that most CMV-associated TCR beta chains seemed HLA-restricted. CMV serostatus was the sole immune exposure data available.

To note about this clone: Its antigen is as yet unknown.

Germline V gene lookup returns CDR1 SNHLY and CDR2 FYNNEI. CDR3 size: 13 residues. V was pared by 6 bases and J by 0 bases, with 8 bases between. Primers: 60 Vbeta forward and 13 Jbeta reverse. TCRdb keeps only in-frame clones here, not all; method: immunoSEQ multiplex PCR. The sample holds about 160,000 clones. The chain links TRBV2 to TRBJ1-2; D is ambiguous. This receptor was taken from a woman aged 55-70 years in good health and CMV-seronegative. Material for sequencing was PBMCs. The CDR3 DNA sequence: TGTGCCAGCAGAGCGGGCCCTAACTATGGCTACACCTTC. This gives the protein CASRAGPNYGYTF.